This T cell receptor beta chain was captured by sequencing in a study of blood T cells in healthy people across ages. Broader study findings: A strong correlation between TCR beta diversity and naive T cell percentage was seen. The unknown donor CMV status may have confounded expanded clonotype changes.

Per germline, CDR1 SGHTA and CDR2 FQGTGA. V was pared by 5 bases and J by 6 bases, with 15 bases between. The CDR3 is 14 amino acids. PCR was performed a second time for about 7 to 11 cycles using a sample-barcoded 5' primer and a J-beta primer mix. TCRdb fed the 5' RACE reads into MiXCR, producing one record per CDR3 protein. The data contain 550,000 to 700,000 distinct CDR3 sequences, roughly a quarter of them singletons. Regarding this clonotype: Antigen unknown. A much larger clone lies one base from this, so it may be a read error.

This chain links TRBV7-3 with TRBJ2-3; TRBD1 is a possible D gene (6 bases). The material sequenced was blood. The clonotype comes from an older woman in good health. This CDR3 reads CASSTNPGVDTQYF. CDR3 nucleotide sequence: TGTGCCAGCAGCACTAACCCAGGGGTGGATACGCAGTATTTT.